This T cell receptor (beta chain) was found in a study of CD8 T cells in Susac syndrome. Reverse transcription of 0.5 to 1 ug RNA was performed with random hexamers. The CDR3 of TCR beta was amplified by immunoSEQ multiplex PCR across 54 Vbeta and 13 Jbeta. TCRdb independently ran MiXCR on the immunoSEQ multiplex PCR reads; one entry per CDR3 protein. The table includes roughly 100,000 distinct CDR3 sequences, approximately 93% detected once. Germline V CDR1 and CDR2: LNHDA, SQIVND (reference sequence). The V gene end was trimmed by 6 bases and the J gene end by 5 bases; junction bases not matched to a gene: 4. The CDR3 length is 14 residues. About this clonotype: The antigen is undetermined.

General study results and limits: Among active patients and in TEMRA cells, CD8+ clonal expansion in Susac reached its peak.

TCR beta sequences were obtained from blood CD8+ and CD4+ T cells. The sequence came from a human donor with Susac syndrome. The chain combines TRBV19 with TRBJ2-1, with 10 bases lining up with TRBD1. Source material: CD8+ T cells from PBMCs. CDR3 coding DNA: TGTGCCAGTAGGAGGGACAGGGGAAACAATGAGCAGTTCTTC. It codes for CASRRDRGNNEQFF. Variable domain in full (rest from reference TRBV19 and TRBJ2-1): DGGITQSPKYLFRKEGQNVTLSCEQNLNHDAMYWYRQDPGQGLRLIYYSQIVNDFQKGDIAEGYSVSREKKESFPLTVTSAQKNPTAFYLCASRRDRGNNEQFFGPGTRLTVL.